The entry below describes one T cell receptor beta chain. The antigen remains unidentified. Trimming removed 5 bases at V and 4 bases at J, with 18 bases between. The CDR3 has 16 amino acids. Germline lookup yields CDR1 LGHNT and CDR2 FRNRAP. TCRdb passed the 5' RACE reads through MiXCR, listing each CDR3 protein once. Of 150,000 to 200,000 distinct CDR3 sequences listed, roughly 13% are singletons. The sample originates from a study of CD8 T cells in ankylosing spondylitis. Findings and caveats of the study: A motif of 7 or 8 highly homologous TCR beta variants was seen as apparently characteristic of ankylosing spondylitis blood. Disease-linked clones, CD8+, were relatively rare in peripheral blood. Prior work had noted some motif variants in reactive arthritis blood and synovial fluid.

The chain recombines TRBV12-5 with TRBJ2-1; D remains unclear. This sequence was found in a male donor with ankylosing spondylitis or in good health (not recorded which). The specimen was blood, either unsorted or a sorted T cell fraction (not recorded which). This CDR3 is CASGHLGEGFYNEQFF. CDR3 DNA sequence: TGTGCTAGTGGTCACCTTGGGGAAGGCTTTTACAATGAGCAGTTCTTC.